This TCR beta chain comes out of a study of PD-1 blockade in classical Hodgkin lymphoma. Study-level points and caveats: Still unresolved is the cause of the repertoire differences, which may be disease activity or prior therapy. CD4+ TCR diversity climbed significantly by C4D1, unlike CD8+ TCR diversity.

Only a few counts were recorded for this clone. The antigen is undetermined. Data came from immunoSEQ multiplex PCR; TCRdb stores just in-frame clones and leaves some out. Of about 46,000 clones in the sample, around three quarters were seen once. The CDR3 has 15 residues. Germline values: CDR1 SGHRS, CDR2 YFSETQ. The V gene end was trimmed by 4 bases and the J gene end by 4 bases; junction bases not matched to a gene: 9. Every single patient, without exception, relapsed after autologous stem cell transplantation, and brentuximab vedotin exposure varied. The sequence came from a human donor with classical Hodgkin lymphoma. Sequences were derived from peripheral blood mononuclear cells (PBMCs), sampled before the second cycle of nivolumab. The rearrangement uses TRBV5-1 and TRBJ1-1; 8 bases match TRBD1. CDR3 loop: CASSMRTGQATEAFF. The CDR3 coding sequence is TGCGCCAGCAGCATGCGGACAGGGCAAGCCACTGAAGCTTTCTTT.